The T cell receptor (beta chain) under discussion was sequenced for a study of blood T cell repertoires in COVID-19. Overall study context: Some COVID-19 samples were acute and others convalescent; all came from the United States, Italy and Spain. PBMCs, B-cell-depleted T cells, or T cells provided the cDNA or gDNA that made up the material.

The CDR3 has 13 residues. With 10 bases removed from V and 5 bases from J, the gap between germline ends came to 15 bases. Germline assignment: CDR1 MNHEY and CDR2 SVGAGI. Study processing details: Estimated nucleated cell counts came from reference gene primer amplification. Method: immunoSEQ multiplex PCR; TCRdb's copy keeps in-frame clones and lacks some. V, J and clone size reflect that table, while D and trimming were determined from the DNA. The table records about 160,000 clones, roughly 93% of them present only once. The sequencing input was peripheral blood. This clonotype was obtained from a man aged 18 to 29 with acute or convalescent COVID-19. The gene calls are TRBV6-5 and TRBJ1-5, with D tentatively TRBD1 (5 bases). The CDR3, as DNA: TGTGCCACAGCCTGGGGGGGGGATCAGCCCCAGCATTTT. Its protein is CATAWGGDQPQHF.